The 20 T cell receptor beta chains reported below all come from one sample, sequenced in a study of Tregs in tolerant kidney transplant recipients. Sequencing used immunoSEQ multiplex PCR; TCRdb keeps in-frame clones, though not all of them. This repertoire includes tens of thousands of clones. The nonmyeloablative bone marrow transplants came from related graft donors, with transient mixed chimerism. The sequencing used CD4+ T cells from blood (PBMCs), collected 24 months after the transplant. The source of these receptors is a human patient who received a combined kidney and bone marrow transplant. Certain T cells may be donor cells from the graft.

As concerns this clone: The sequence runs out 3 residues before the end of the CDR3; the remainder is reconstructed from the germline J gene. The chain uses TRBV5-1 and TRBJ1-1, with D possibly being TRBD1 (6 bases). The germline gives CDR1 SGHRS, CDR2 YFSETQ. CDR3 length: 15 amino acids. V dropped 6 bases and J dropped 6 bases, with 21 bases sitting between them. The sequenced part of the CDR3 DNA is TGCGCCAGCACCCTTGGGGGCGAAGGACTGTCTGAA. It specifies CASTLGGEGLSE. The complete CDR3 reads CASTLGGEGLSEAFF. Complete variable domain (other parts from reference TRBV5-1 and TRBJ1-1): KAGVTQTPRYLIKTRGQQVTLSCSPISGHRSVSWYQQTPGQGLQFLFEYFSETQRNKGNFPGRFSGRQFSNSRSEMNVSTLELGDSALYLCASTLGGEGLSEAFFGQGTRLTVV.

A remark on this clone: The read halts 3 residues ahead of the CDR3 end, with the missing end drawn from the germline J gene. The chain joins TRBV6-1 to TRBJ1-4; 7 nucleotides align to TRBD1. The trim removed 3 bases at V and 1 base at J, leaving 2 bases unmatched. Germline lookup yields CDR1 MNHNS and CDR2 SASEGT. This CDR3 comprises 15 residues. CDR3 in amino acids: CASSEQGGTNEKLFF. CDR3 bases read: TGTGCCAGCAGTGAGCAGGGGGGAACTAATGAAAAA.

On this clone: The read finishes 3 residues shy of the CDR3 end, and the germline J gene is used to complete it. The J gene is TRBJ2-7, the V gene TRBV18, with D perhaps TRBD1 (5 bases). V lost 5 bases and J lost 0, with 11 bases in between. Germline V gene data show CDR1 as KGHSH and CDR2 as LQKENI. The CDR3 loop spans 14 amino acids. CDR3 sequence: CASSFGQDSYEQYF. The CDR3 DNA, read in part, is TGTGCCAGCTCATTCGGACAAGACTCCTACGAG. The variable domain in full, with the rest retrieved from reference TRBV18 and TRBJ2-7, is NAGVMQNPRHLVRRRGQEARLRCSPMKGHSHVYWYRQLPEEGLKFMVYLQKENIIDESGMPKERFSAEFPKEGPSILRIQQVVRGDSAAYFCASSFGQDSYEQYFGPGTRLTVT.

CDR3 bases read: TGCAGTGCATCCGGGACTAGCGTCGAGACC. Its protein is CSASGTSVET. The CDR3 reads in full as CSASGTSVETQYF. The chain combines TRBV20-1 with TRBJ2-5, with 10 positions matching TRBD2. With the read ending 3 residues before the CDR3 end, the germline J gene is used to fill in that end. Germline CDR1 DFQATT, CDR2 SNEGSKA (reference sequence). This CDR3 comprises 13 residues. Trimming took 6 bases from V and 5 from J; bases not matched to a gene: 6.

As regards this clone: The read stops 3 residues short of the end of the CDR3; the missing end is completed from the germline J gene. The rearrangement links TRBV5-6 to TRBJ1-5; D uncertain. V shed 3 bases and J shed 5 bases, with 6 bases lying between them. Germline V gene sequence: CDR1 SGHDT, CDR2 YYEEEE. This CDR3 spans 12 amino acids. The CDR3 loop reads CASSSRDQPQHF. The DNA read from the CDR3 is TGTGCCAGCAGCTCCCGCGATCAGCCC.

Regarding this clone: The read ends 3 residues before the CDR3 terminus; that terminus is restored from the germline J gene. The rearrangement links TRBV18 to TRBJ2-7; TRBD2 agrees at 9 bases. Germline V gives CDR1 KGHSH, CDR2 LQKENI. Trimming at V came to 3 bases and at J to 5 bases, leaving 5 bases not matched to a gene. The CDR3 runs to 14 residues. Partial CDR3 DNA: TGTGCCAGCTCACCGGCGGGAGGGCCTAACGAG. This translates into CASSPAGGPNE. The entire CDR3 reads CASSPAGGPNEQYF.

A note on this clone: The DNA ends 3 residues before the CDR3 does, and the rest of the CDR3 is filled in from the germline J gene. The chain has TRBV20-1 and TRBJ2-2; unclear D gene. Germline CDR1 and CDR2: DFQATT and SNEGSKA (reference sequence). The CDR3 sequence is 11 residues long. The germline V and J ends were trimmed by 5 bases and 4 bases, with 5 bases remaining between them. The CDR3 loop is CSASGTGELFF. Incomplete CDR3 DNA: TGCAGTGCTTCCGGCACCGGGGAG.

About this clone: The DNA ends 3 residues before the CDR3 does, and the rest of the CDR3 is filled in from the germline J gene. The gene calls are TRBV11-3 and TRBJ2-5, with 11 bases that match TRBD1. Germline-derived CDR1 and CDR2 are SGHNT and YENEEA. J lost 3 bases, V lost 5 bases, and 5 bases had no gene match. This CDR3 is built from 15 residues. CDR3 sequence reads: CASSLGQGAEETQYF. CDR3 DNA, as far as it was read: TGTGCCAGCAGCCTTGGACAGGGGGCTGAAGAGACC.

Notes on this clone: The missing CDR3 end, 3 residues past where the read stops, is filled in from the germline J gene. The V and J genes are TRBV13 and TRBJ2-1; 7 nucleotides align to TRBD2. This CDR3 is 17 amino acids long. V lost 6 bases and J lost 4; bases outside the gene matches: 15. Germline CDR1 is PRHDT and CDR2 is FYEKMQ (reference sequence). The CDR3 protein is CASSYLKAGNVYNEQFF. The part of the CDR3 DNA that was read is TGTGCCAGCAGTTACCTAAAAGCGGGGAATGTTTACAATGAG. The full variable domain, in which reference TRBV13 and TRBJ2-1 provide the parts outside the CDR3, is AAGVIQSPRHLIKEKRETATLKCYPIPRHDTVYWYQQGPGQDPQFLISFYEKMQSDKGSIPDRFSAQQFSDYHSELNMSSLELGDSALYFCASSYLKAGNVYNEQFFGPGTRLTVL.

Of note for this clone: With the read ending 3 residues before the CDR3 end, the germline J gene is used to fill in that end. The V gene is TRBV20-1, the J gene TRBJ1-5; TRBD1 is a possible D gene (5 bases). The CDR3 has 16 residues. The V gene's germline CDR1 is DFQATT and CDR2 SNEGSKA (reference sequence). V lost 0 bases and J lost 0, with 12 bases in between. The CDR3 sequence: CSAREPLGHSNQPQHF. Incomplete CDR3 DNA: TGCAGTGCTAGAGAGCCACTTGGACATAGCAATCAGCCC.

Of note for this clone: The missing CDR3 end, 3 residues past where the read stops, is filled in from the germline J gene. The V and J genes are TRBV6-1 and TRBJ2-2; TRBD1 aligns across 8 bases. The CDR3 spans 14 residues. Losses at the gene ends were 6 bases for V and 4 bases for J; bases not matched to a gene: 4. Per germline, CDR1 MNHNS and CDR2 SASEGT. CDR3 sequence: CASRETGGTGELFF. The DNA read from the CDR3 is TGTGCCAGCAGAGAAACAGGGGGCACCGGGGAG.

About this clone: Sequencing ends 3 residues short of the CDR3 end; the germline J gene provides the rest. This chain links TRBV5-1 with TRBJ1-1; TRBD1 might be the D (5 bases). Germline CDR1 reads SGHRS; CDR2 reads YFSETQ. Deletions cut 3 bases from V and 1 base from J, with 16 bases between. The CDR3 runs 16 residues. The part of the CDR3 DNA that was read is TGCGCCAGCAGCTCCGGGGCGCGCGGGGGGAACACTGAA. It specifies CASSSGARGGNTE. The whole CDR3 protein reads CASSSGARGGNTEAFF.

With respect to this clone: The CDR3 goes on 3 residues after the read ends, and that part is filled in from the germline J gene. The V and J genes are TRBV7-8 and TRBJ1-2, with D possibly TRBD1 on 5 matching bases. The length of the CDR3 is 15 residues. Germline loops: CDR1 SGHVS, CDR2 FQNEAQ. The V end was cut by 5 bases, the J end by 4 bases, with 17 bases between. The CDR3 sequence: CASSPVGGLGYGYTF. The sequenced CDR3 bases are TGTGCCAGCAGCCCAGTGGGGGGTTTAGGCTATGGC.

On this clone: Coverage ceases 3 residues before the CDR3 finishes, and the germline J gene fills in the end. The rearrangement uses TRBV27 and TRBJ1-5, with D possibly matching TRBD1 (6 bases). Germline lookup yields CDR1 MNHEY and CDR2 SMNVEV (reference sequence). With 3 bases removed from V and 2 bases from J, the gap between germline ends came to 14 bases. This CDR3 spans 16 amino acids. The CDR3 is CASSFLHRVGNQPQHF. The part of the CDR3 DNA that was read is TGTGCCAGCAGTTTTCTTCACAGGGTTGGCAATCAGCCC.

The DNA read from the CDR3 is TGTGCCAGCAGCTTGTGCTCGACAGGGGGGATTTGTGAG. Encoded protein: CASSLCSTGGICE. The CDR3, in full, reads CASSLCSTGGICEQFF. The chain links TRBV5-4 to TRBJ2-1; 9 bases line up with TRBD1. Read data end 3 residues before the CDR3 end; the end is taken from the germline J gene. The CDR3 is 16 amino acids. Unmatched junction bases numbered 11, after V lost 1 base and J lost 9 bases. The germline gives CDR1 SGHNT, CDR2 YYREEE (reference sequence).

With regard to this clone: The observed sequence ends 3 residues before the CDR3 terminus, with the missing tail filled in from the germline J gene. The V gene is TRBV18, the J gene TRBJ2-1, with 12 positions matching TRBD2. CDR1 and CDR2 from the germline V gene are KGHSH and LQKENI. This CDR3 region has 16 residues. V was pared by 3 bases and J by 9 bases, with 9 bases of the junction left unmatched. The CDR3: CASSPEGTSGLGEQFF. CDR3 bases read: TGTGCCAGCTCACCCGAGGGGACTAGCGGGCTGGGTGAG.

Comment on this clone: The CDR3 end falls 3 residues outside the read, so it is completed with the germline J gene. V gene TRBV30 combines with J gene TRBJ2-7; the D is unclear. Trimming stripped 5 bases from V and 0 bases from J, with 8 bases between. Germline-derived CDR1 and CDR2 are GTSNPN and SVGIG (reference sequence). The CDR3 is 12 amino acids. The DNA read from the CDR3 is TGTGCCTGGCAGACTCGCTCCTACGAG. Translation: CAWQTRSYE. The entire CDR3 is CAWQTRSYEQYF. The entire variable domain, with the rest obtained from reference TRBV30 and TRBJ2-7, is as follows: SQTIHQWPATLVQPVGSPLSLECTVEGTSNPNLYWYRQAAGRGLQLLFYSVGIGQISSEVPQNLSASRPQDRQFILSSKKLLLSDSGFYLCAWQTRSYEQYFGPGTRLTVT.

A note on this clone: The read finishes 3 residues shy of the CDR3 end, and the germline J gene is used to complete it. This chain uses TRBV20-1 with TRBJ2-4; 11 nucleotides agree with TRBD2. Trimming removed 3 bases from V and 0 bases from J; junction bases left unmatched: 7. This CDR3 region has 17 residues. Germline V gene sequence: CDR1 DFQATT, CDR2 SNEGSKA (reference sequence). The CDR3 loop is CSASLAGGTLAKNIQYF. CDR3 DNA, as far as it was read: TGCAGTGCTAGCTTAGCGGGAGGGACACTAGCCAAAAACATT.

As regards this clone: From the germline J gene comes the end of the CDR3, since the read stops 3 residues before it. J is TRBJ1-3 and V is TRBV29-1; the D is unclear. Trimming took 0 bases from V and 3 from J, leaving 9 bases between them. The CDR3 runs 14 residues. The germline V gene encodes CDR1 SQVTM and CDR2 ANQGSEA. The covered CDR3 bases are TGCAGCGTTGAAGAAGGACTATATGGAAACACC. Protein product: CSVEEGLYGNT. The full CDR3 is CSVEEGLYGNTIYF.

A note on this clone: The CDR3 is cut off 3 residues early in the read; its end comes from the germline J gene. The V and J genes are TRBV18 and TRBJ2-5; D ambiguous. The ends were cut back, 6 bases at V and 1 base at J, with 9 bases in the middle. Germline CDR1 is KGHSH and CDR2 is LQKENI. CDR3 length: 13 amino acids. This CDR3 is CASSKSGQETQYF. The CDR3 DNA, read in part, is TGTGCCAGCTCCAAATCGGGCCAAGAGACC. Variable domain in full (rest from reference TRBV18 and TRBJ2-5): NAGVMQNPRHLVRRRGQEARLRCSPMKGHSHVYWYRQLPEEGLKFMVYLQKENIIDESGMPKERFSAEFPKEGPSILRIQQVVRGDSAAYFCASSKSGQETQYFGPGTRLLVL.